A selection of T cell receptor beta chains follows, all from one sample in a study of vaccination and CD4 T cells after COVID-19. Using its own MiXCR run on the PCR reads, TCRdb lists one record per CDR3 protein. The table has roughly 10,000 distinct CDR3 sequences, less than 65% seen once. Antigens for these TCRs are unknown. What was sequenced was CD4+ T cells from blood, cultured in vitro. The receptors derive from a human donor who had recovered from COVID-19. Both conserved end residues are part of each CDR3. Each record gives: J gene, clone size, V gene, D gene, CDR3 protein, CDR3 DNA. D genes are given only for firm matches. Some rows have no size entry. The others give once, few or many, or a class for an expanded clone.

TRBJ1-5 - TRBV19 - CASSMGSGANQPQHF TGTGCCAGTAGTATGGGCTCCGGGGCCAATCAGCCCCAGCATTTT
TRBJ2-5 - TRBV20-1 - CSAGSPGARETQYF TGCAGTGCTGGTTCCCCGGGGGCTCGAGAGACCCAGTACTTC
TRBJ2-7 - TRBV6-1 TRBD1 CASSRTGGGYEQYF TGTGCCAGCAGTCGAACAGGGGGTGGGTACGAGCAGTACTTC
TRBJ2-7 - TRBV20-1 TRBD1 CSASPGQRTYEQYF TGCAGTGCTAGTCCGGGACAGAGGACCTACGAGCAGTACTTC
TRBJ2-1 - TRBV4-3 TRBD2 CASSLGLAVSSYNEQFF TGCGCCAGCAGCCTCGGACTAGCGGTAAGCTCCTACAATGAGCAGTTCTTC
TRBJ2-1 - TRBV5-1 - CASSPGTSSYNEQFF TGCGCCAGCAGCCCCGGGACAAGCTCCTACAATGAGCAGTTCTTC
TRBJ1-2 - TRBV20-1 - CSASSQTVRSYTF TGCAGTGCTAGTAGCCAAACAGTAAGGAGCTACACCTTC
TRBJ2-3 - TRBV6-2/TRBV6-3 - CATTQTPDTQYF TGTGCCACCACCCAAACCCCCGATACGCAGTATTTT
TRBJ2-5 - TRBV19 - CASSKEGFGETQYF TGTGCCAGTAGTAAAGAGGGATTCGGGGAGACCCAGTACTTC
TRBJ2-2 - TRBV6-2/TRBV6-3 TRBD2 CASSAGLAGETGELFF TGTGCCAGCAGCGCGGGCCTAGCGGGAGAAACCGGGGAGCTGTTTTTT
TRBJ1-5 few TRBV19 TRBD1 CASSPDRGRQPQHF TGTGCCAGTAGTCCGGACAGGGGGCGTCAGCCCCAGCATTTT
TRBJ1-6 - TRBV7-3 TRBD1 CASSFTGDSPLHF TGTGCCAGCAGCTTTACAGGGGATTCACCCCTCCACTTT
TRBJ2-7 - TRBV2 - CASRTDLSYEQYF TGTGCCAGCAGAACTGACTTGTCCTACGAGCAGTACTTC
TRBJ2-1 - TRBV18 TRBD1 CASSPSSGQGNEQFF TGTGCCAGCTCACCAAGTAGCGGACAGGGCAATGAGCAGTTCTTC
TRBJ2-3 - TRBV5-5 TRBD1 CASGQGITDTQYF TGTGCCAGCGGACAGGGGATCACAGATACGCAGTATTTT
TRBJ2-1 - TRBV2 - CASSVLRIDEQFF TGTGCCAGCAGCGTTCTCCGAATTGATGAGCAGTTCTTC
TRBJ1-6 - TRBV7-9 - CASSLSSPGNSPLHF TGTGCCAGCAGCTTATCATCCCCGGGGAATTCACCCCTCCACTTT
TRBJ2-1 - TRBV7-2 - CASSPRVGSHADEQFF TGTGCCAGCAGCCCCAGGGTAGGTTCCCATGCCGATGAGCAGTTCTTC
TRBJ1-2 - TRBV27 TRBD1 CASSSNRGEYGYTF TGTGCCAGCAGTTCAAACAGGGGTGAATATGGCTACACCTTC
TRBJ2-3 - TRBV19 - CASSTASLDTQYF TGTGCCAGTAGCACCGCCAGCCTAGATACGCAGTATTTT
TRBJ2-7 - TRBV24-1 TRBD2 CATSDSREAALEEQYF TGTGCCACCAGTGACAGTCGGGAGGCCGCACTCGAGGAGCAGTACTTC
TRBJ1-1 - TRBV5-1 - CASSSEDRNTEAFF TGCGCCAGCAGCTCGGAGGACAGGAACACTGAAGCTTTCTTT
TRBJ2-3 once TRBV9 - CASSSLTDTQYF TGTGCCAGCAGCTCCCTCACAGATACGCAGTATTTT
TRBJ1-1 - TRBV27 - CASSSWGHNTEAFF TGTGCCAGCAGTTCATGGGGACACAACACTGAAGCTTTCTTT
TRBJ1-1 - TRBV30 - CAWRKGTEAFF TGTGCCTGGAGAAAGGGGACTGAAGCTTTCTTT
TRBJ1-1 - TRBV28 TRBD1 CASKRLDRVNTEAFF TGTGCCAGCAAGAGGTTGGACAGGGTCAACACTGAAGCTTTCTTT
TRBJ2-2 medium-sized TRBV6-2/TRBV6-3 - CASSYSPEGSGELFF TGTGCCAGCAGTTACTCCCCCGAGGGTAGCGGGGAGCTGTTTTTT
TRBJ2-5 - TRBV28 - CASKPDISGSQETQYF TGTGCCAGCAAACCGGACATCTCGGGATCCCAAGAGACCCAGTACTTC
TRBJ1-1 few TRBV21-1 - CASSKYLRNTEAFF TGTGCCAGCAGCAAGTATTTACGGAACACTGAAGCTTTCTTT
TRBJ2-5 - TRBV20-1 - CSARDLETQYF TGCAGTGCTAGAGATCTGGAGACCCAGTACTTC
TRBJ1-2 - TRBV20-1 TRBD1 CSALSRDRNYGYTF TGCAGTGCCCTATCCCGGGACAGGAACTATGGCTACACCTTC
TRBJ1-1 few TRBV7-2 TRBD1 CASSRDSGGVNTEAFF TGTGCCAGCAGCCGGGACAGCGGTGGAGTGAACACTGAAGCTTTCTTT
TRBJ2-5 - TRBV27 TRBD1 CAIGQAYQETQYF TGTGCCATTGGACAGGCGTACCAAGAGACCCAGTACTTC
TRBJ1-3 - TRBV21-1 - CARVYSGNTIYF TGTGCCAGGGTTTACTCTGGAAACACCATATATTTT
TRBJ2-7 once TRBV6-5 - CASSYNSGGTYEQYF TGTGCCAGCAGTTATAATTCCGGTGGTACCTACGAGCAGTACTTC
TRBJ1-6 - TRBV12-3/TRBV12-4 TRBD1 CASREQGDNSPLHF TGTGCCAGCAGGGAACAGGGGGATAATTCACCCCTCCACTTT
TRBJ1-4 - TRBV29-1 - CSVTRGEKLFF TGCAGCGTCACGAGGGGGGAAAAACTGTTTTTT
TRBJ1-1 - TRBV20-1 TRBD1 CSASQGQMNTEAFF TGCAGTGCTAGCCAGGGACAGATGAACACTGAAGCTTTCTTT
TRBJ1-3 - TRBV7-2 - CASSLSQSSGNTIYF TGTGCCAGCAGCTTGAGCCAGTCCTCTGGAAACACCATATATTTT
TRBJ2-1 few TRBV6-2/TRBV6-3 - CASSYWREQFF TGTGCCAGCAGTTACTGGCGTGAGCAGTTCTTC
TRBJ2-7 - TRBV7-3 - CASSLTDAAEQYF TGTGCCAGCAGCTTAACAGACGCCGCCGAGCAGTACTTC
TRBJ1-6 - TRBV2 - CASRVMSSNSPLHF TGTGCCAGCAGGGTCATGAGTTCTAATTCACCCCTCCACTTT
TRBJ1-1 few TRBV2 - CASSLGRGSNTEAFF TGTGCCAGCAGTCTGGGTCGAGGGAGCAACACTGAAGCTTTCTTT
TRBJ2-3 - TRBV20-1 TRBD2 CSAKAGLAGSTDTQYF TGCAGTGCCAAGGCTGGACTAGCGGGGAGCACAGATACGCAGTATTTT
TRBJ2-3 - TRBV28 TRBD2 CASSNGGSTDTQYF TGTGCCAGCTCGAACGGGGGGAGCACAGATACGCAGTATTTT
TRBJ1-2 - TRBV4-2 - CASSFQGNYGYTF TGTGCCAGCAGCTTTCAGGGGAACTATGGCTACACCTTC
TRBJ2-7 - TRBV20-1 - CSAEPSGTYEQYF TGCAGTGCCGAACCCAGCGGTACCTACGAGCAGTACTTC
TRBJ2-5 - TRBV7-9 - CASSQGDFRYWEETQYF TGTGCCAGCAGCCAAGGGGACTTTAGATACTGGGAAGAGACCCAGTACTTC
TRBJ2-5 medium-sized TRBV5-1 - CASSLALGLGVETQYF TGCGCCAGCAGCTTGGCCCTTGGACTTGGGGTGGAGACCCAGTACTTC
TRBJ2-7 - TRBV27 TRBD2 CASSSWTSHEQYF TGTGCCAGCAGTTCCTGGACTAGCCACGAGCAGTACTTC
TRBJ2-1 - TRBV29-1 - CSAELQGREQFF TGCAGCGCTGAACTACAGGGTCGAGAGCAGTTCTTC
TRBJ2-2 - TRBV20-1 TRBD2 CSARRLAMTQTGELFF TGCAGTGCTAGACGACTAGCGATGACGCAAACCGGGGAGCTGTTTTTT
TRBJ2-7 - TRBV7-2 TRBD2 CASSLGSRAGGYEQYF TGTGCCAGCAGCTTAGGGTCGAGAGCGGGAGGGTACGAGCAGTACTTC
TRBJ2-2 medium-sized TRBV20-1 - CSAISGSGWDTGELFF TGCAGTGCTATCTCAGGTAGTGGGTGGGACACCGGGGAGCTGTTTTTT
TRBJ1-6 few TRBV10-3 - CAISESVRSSYNSPLHF TGTGCCATCAGTGAGTCGGTCAGGAGCTCCTATAATTCACCCCTCCACTTT
TRBJ2-3 - TRBV30 - CAWSPLTSPDTQYF TGTGCCTGGAGTCCCCTGACTAGTCCAGATACGCAGTATTTT
TRBJ1-6 few TRBV2 TRBD1 CASSGRGRGPNSPLHF TGTGCCAGCAGTGGCAGGGGGCGCGGGCCTAATTCACCCCTCCACTTT
TRBJ1-6 - TRBV12-3/TRBV12-4 - CASTQGGESPLHF TGTGCCAGCACACAGGGTGGGGAGTCACCCCTCCACTTT
TRBJ2-1 - TRBV14 - CASSSRDTYNEQFF TGTGCCAGCAGTTCCCGGGATACCTACAATGAGCAGTTCTTC
TRBJ2-1 once TRBV20-1 - CSARRGMLYNEQFF TGCAGTGCTAGAAGAGGGATGTTATACAATGAGCAGTTCTTC